What follows are 20 T cell receptor beta chains derived from one specimen sequenced in a study of T cell changes during pregnancy in multiple sclerosis. Sequencing was performed with immunoSEQ multiplex PCR; in TCRdb, only in-frame clones are kept and a portion is missing. Among 65,000 to 95,000 clones, under 95% were seen once, and the ten largest hold 2.5% to 3%. Source: peripheral blood, taken after pregnancy. These receptors all come from a female donor in good health, enrolled as a control in a pregnancy study.

The J gene is TRBJ2-7, the V gene TRBV7-2, with D perhaps TRBD1 (5 bases). CDR3 length equals 16 residues. V dropped 1 base and J dropped 0 bases, with 13 bases sitting between them. Per the germline V gene, CDR1 is SGHTA and CDR2 is FQGNSA. CDR3 protein: CASSLVSGLDSYEQYF. The CDR3 DNA follows: TGTGCCAGCAGCTTAGTCTCAGGGCTCGACTCCTACGAGCAGTACTTC.

This chain joins TRBV5-1 and TRBJ1-1; tentative D call: TRBD1 (6 bases). The germline CDR1 and CDR2 sequences are SGHRS and YFSETQ. Between the trimmed V and J ends, which lost 4 bases and 5 bases, there was a span of 15 bases. This CDR3 is built from 14 residues. As DNA, the CDR3 is TGCGCCAGCAGCAAAGCGACAGGTTATACTGAAGCTTTCTTT. Translating gives CASSKATGYTEAFF. Full variable domain (rest looked up from reference TRBV5-1 and TRBJ1-1): KAGVTQTPRYLIKTRGQQVTLSCSPISGHRSVSWYQQTPGQGLQFLFEYFSETQRNKGNFPGRFSGRQFSNSRSEMNVSTLELGDSALYLCASSKATGYTEAFFGQGTRLTVV.

The chain recombines TRBV15 with TRBJ2-5; tentative D call: TRBD2 (5 bases). CDR1 LNHNV and CDR2 YYDKDF come from the germline V gene (reference sequence). This CDR3 is 14 amino acids long. V was clipped by 0 bases and J by 5 bases, with 10 bases between them. This CDR3 reads CATSRESRRETQYF. CDR3 nucleotides: TGTGCCACCAGCAGAGAAAGTAGGAGGGAGACCCAGTACTTC.

The table lists this clone with a count of one. The genes are TRBV5-1 and TRBJ2-2; D call uncertain. The CDR3 has 14 residues. Trimming pared 0 bases from V and 2 bases from J, leaving 5 bases between. Germline V gene data show CDR1 as SGHRS and CDR2 as YFSETQ. The DNA for the CDR3 is TGCGCCAGCAGCTTGGGGCTTAACACCGGGGAGCTGTTTTTT. Its protein product is CASSLGLNTGELFF.

This clone was observed a handful of times. This rearrangement joins TRBV27 to TRBJ2-7; TRBD2 matches at 7 bases. Germline V gene data show CDR1 as MNHEY and CDR2 as SMNVEV (reference sequence). The CDR3 covers 15 residues. Trimming removed 5 bases from V and 2 bases from J; junction bases left unmatched: 9. The CDR3 bases are TGTGCCAGCAGTCCCACGGGGCGGGGGACCTACGAGCAGTACTTC. This gives the protein CASSPTGRGTYEQYF.

The V and J genes are TRBV5-4 and TRBJ1-3; D might be TRBD1 (5 bases). There are 17 residues in the CDR3. Trimming stripped 9 bases from V and 0 bases from J, with 22 bases between. Looked up from germline, CDR1 is SGHNT and CDR2 is YYREEE (reference sequence). CDR3 amino acids: CATSIGDYSSSGNTIYF. CDR3 in DNA: TGTGCCACATCTATCGGGGACTACTCAAGCTCTGGAAACACCATATATTTT.

The chain combines TRBV2 with TRBJ1-3; D call uncertain. Germline CDR1 SNHLY, CDR2 FYNNEI. This CDR3 is built from 14 residues. V was trimmed by 6 bases and J by 0 bases, leaving 9 bases between them. CDR3 DNA: TGTGCCAGCAGCTGCTGCGTCTCTGGAAACACCATATATTTT. The encoded protein is CASSCCVSGNTIYF.

The chain is built from TRBV11-3 and TRBJ1-1; tentatively, D is TRBD1 (6 bases). Germline V gene data show CDR1 as SGHNT and CDR2 as YENEEA. V dropped 2 bases and J dropped 5 bases, with 9 bases sitting between them. The CDR3 loop spans 13 amino acids. CDR3 region: CASSLNRETEAFF. In nucleotides, the CDR3 is TGTGCCAGCAGCTTAAACAGGGAGACTGAAGCTTTCTTT.

This chain links TRBV18 with TRBJ2-1; D may be TRBD2 (7 bases). CDR1 KGHSH and CDR2 LQKENI come from the germline V gene. V was cut by 3 bases and J by 6 bases, with 18 bases left in between. This CDR3 has 16 amino acids. For the CDR3, the DNA is TGTGCCAGCTCACCGCAAGGGGGAGGGCCGGGCAATGAGCAGTTCTTC. Translating it yields CASSPQGGGPGNEQFF.

The CDR3, as DNA: TGTGCCATCAGTGAAGAGAGAACAGATACGCAGTATTTT. Translation gives CAISEERTDTQYF. This chain connects TRBV10-3 to TRBJ2-3; no clear D. Trimming shortened V by 3 bases and J by 3 bases, and 7 bases separated the two germline ends. The CDR3 runs 13 residues. Germline lookup yields CDR1 ENHRY and CDR2 SYGVKD.

The CDR3 nucleotides are TGTGCCAGCAGTAAACAGGGGGCCGACACAGATACGCAGTATTTT. Translation gives CASSKQGADTDTQYF. The chain links TRBV6-6 to TRBJ2-3; 9 nucleotides align to TRBD1. The germline V gene encodes CDR1 MNHNY and CDR2 SVGAGI (reference sequence). Germline trimming cut 5 bases from V and 2 bases from J; bases unmatched to any gene: 5. The CDR3 sequence is 15 residues long.

V usage is TRBV27 and J usage is TRBJ2-7; 7 bases map to TRBD1. This CDR3 is 15 amino acids long. Germline CDR1 and CDR2: MNHEY and SMNVEV (reference sequence). The ends lost 4 bases at V and 2 bases at J; junction bases unmatched: 8. The CDR3 nucleotides read TGTGCCAGCAGTTACGACCGGGACAGACCCTACGAGCAGTACTTC. Its translation is CASSYDRDRPYEQYF.

The CDR3 DNA reads as TGTGCCAGCTCACCTACCGGGGGGGCCTGGGATACGCAGTATTTT. This encodes CASSPTGGAWDTQYF. This rearrangement joins TRBV18 to TRBJ2-3; 8 bases are shared with TRBD2. The junction had 8 bases not matched to a gene; V was cut back by 3 bases and J by 6 bases. The germline V gene encodes CDR1 KGHSH and CDR2 LQKENI. The CDR3 consists of 15 residues.

V is TRBV7-9 and J is TRBJ1-6; 9 nucleotides line up with TRBD1. The J segment lost 8 bases and the V segment lost 5 bases, leaving 4 bases of the junction unmatched. Germline V gives CDR1 SEHNR, CDR2 FQNEAQ (reference sequence). CDR3 length: 14 amino acids. The CDR3 reads CASSPQGADSPLHF. DNA for the CDR3: TGTGCCAGCAGCCCACAGGGGGCGGATTCACCCCTCCACTTT.

The J gene is TRBJ1-1, the V gene TRBV5-5; D gene ambiguous. CDR3 size: 16 residues. CDR1 and CDR2 from the germline V gene are SGHKS and YYEKEE (reference sequence). Trimming pared 1 base from V and 1 base from J, leaving 14 bases between. CDR3 sequence reads: CASSLISGRQNTEAFF. CDR3 nucleotide sequence: TGTGCCAGCAGCTTGATTTCTGGGCGTCAGAACACTGAAGCTTTCTTT.

This chain joins TRBV7-3 and TRBJ2-5; 8 nucleotides match TRBD1. J gave up 5 bases and V 4 bases, and 6 bases lay outside the gene matches. The CDR3 totals 14 residues. CDR1 and CDR2 (germline): SGHTA, FQGTGA. The CDR3 sequence is CASSSGQGGETQYF. Here the CDR3 DNA reads TGTGCCAGCAGCTCCGGACAGGGAGGTGAGACCCAGTACTTC.

The chain joins TRBV13 to TRBJ1-5, with 9 bases matching TRBD1. The junction had 17 bases not matched to a gene; V was cut back by 6 bases and J by 5 bases. The CDR3 spans 18 residues. Germline V gene data show CDR1 as PRHDT and CDR2 as FYEKMQ (reference sequence). Here the CDR3 reads CASRAPGQGTWEDQPQHF. CDR3 bases: TGTGCCAGCAGGGCCCCGGGACAGGGAACTTGGGAGGATCAGCCCCAGCATTTT.

The CDR3 DNA is TGTGCCAGCAGCCCGCGGCCAGCACATGAAAAACTGTTTTTT. As protein: CASSPRPAHEKLFF. The V and J genes are TRBV27 and TRBJ1-4, with unresolved D. The V end was cut by 6 bases, the J end by 6 bases, with 14 bases between. The CDR3 has 14 residues. The germline V gene encodes CDR1 MNHEY and CDR2 SMNVEV (reference sequence).

As regards this clone: This same CDR3 is encoded by further DNA sequences in the sample. The rearrangement links TRBV7-9 to TRBJ1-4, with TRBD1 matching 8 bases. Germline CDR1 and CDR2: SEHNR and FQNEAQ (reference sequence). V lost 1 base, J lost 5 bases, and 0 bases stayed unmatched. CDR3 length: 14 amino acids. CDR3 sequence (DNA): TGTGCCAGCAGCTTAGGACAGGGGAATGAAAAACTGTTTTTT. This sequence encodes CASSLGQGNEKLFF.

This chain uses TRBV10-2 with TRBJ2-7; possibly TRBD1 for D (6 bases). V was shortened by 6 bases and J by 5 bases, with 14 bases between the two germline ends. Germline V gives CDR1 WSHSY, CDR2 SAAADI. The CDR3 is 13 residues long. CDR3 DNA sequence: TGCGCCAGCAGAGTGGGGCAGGGGAACGAGCAGTACTTC. This gives the protein CASRVGQGNEQYF.